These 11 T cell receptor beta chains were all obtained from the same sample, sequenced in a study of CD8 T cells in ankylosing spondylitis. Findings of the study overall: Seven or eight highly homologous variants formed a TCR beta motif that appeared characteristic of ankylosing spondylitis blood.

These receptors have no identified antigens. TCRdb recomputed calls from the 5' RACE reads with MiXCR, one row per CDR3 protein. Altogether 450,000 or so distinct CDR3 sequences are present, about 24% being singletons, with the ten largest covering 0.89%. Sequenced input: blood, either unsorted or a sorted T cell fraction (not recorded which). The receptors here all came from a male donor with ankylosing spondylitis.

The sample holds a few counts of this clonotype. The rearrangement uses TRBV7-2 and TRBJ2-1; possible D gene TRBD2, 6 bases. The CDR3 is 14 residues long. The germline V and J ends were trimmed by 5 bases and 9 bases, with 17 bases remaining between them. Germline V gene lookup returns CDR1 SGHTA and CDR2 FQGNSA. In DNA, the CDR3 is TGTGCCAGCAGCGAAAGACCTGGGCGGGGTGAGCAGTTCTTC. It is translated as CASSERPGRGEQFF.

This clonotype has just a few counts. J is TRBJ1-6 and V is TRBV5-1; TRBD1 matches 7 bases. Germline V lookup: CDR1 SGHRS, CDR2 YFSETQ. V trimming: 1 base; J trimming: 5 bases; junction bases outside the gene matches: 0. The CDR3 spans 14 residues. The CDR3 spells CASSLTGDNSPLHF. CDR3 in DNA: TGCGCCAGCAGCTTGACAGGGGATAATTCACCCCTCCACTTT.

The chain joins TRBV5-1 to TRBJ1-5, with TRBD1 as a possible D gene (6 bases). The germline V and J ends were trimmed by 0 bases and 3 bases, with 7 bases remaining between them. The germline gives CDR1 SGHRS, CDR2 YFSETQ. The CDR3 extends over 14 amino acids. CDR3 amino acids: CASSLAGVNQPQHF. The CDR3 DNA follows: TGCGCCAGCAGCTTGGCAGGGGTCAATCAGCCCCAGCATTTT.

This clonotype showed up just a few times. CDR3 sequence: CASSLRQLAETQYF. The CDR3, as DNA: TGTGCCAGCAGCTTAAGACAGTTGGCAGAGACCCAGTACTTC. This chain joins TRBV7-9 and TRBJ2-5; D is possibly TRBD1 (5 bases). The germline gives CDR1 SEHNR, CDR2 FQNEAQ (reference sequence). The CDR3 covers 14 residues. Trimming pared 2 bases from V and 4 bases from J, leaving 11 bases between.

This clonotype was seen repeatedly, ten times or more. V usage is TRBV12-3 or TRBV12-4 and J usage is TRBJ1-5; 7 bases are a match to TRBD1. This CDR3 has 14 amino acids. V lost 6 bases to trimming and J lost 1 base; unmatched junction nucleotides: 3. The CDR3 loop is CASRGTASNQPQHF. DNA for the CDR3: TGTGCCAGCAGGGGGACAGCGAGCAATCAGCCCCAGCATTTT.

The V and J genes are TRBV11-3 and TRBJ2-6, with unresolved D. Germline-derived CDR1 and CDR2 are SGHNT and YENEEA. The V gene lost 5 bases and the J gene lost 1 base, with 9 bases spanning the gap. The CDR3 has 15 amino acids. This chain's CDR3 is CASSVSNSGANVLTF. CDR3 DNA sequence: TGTGCCAGCAGCGTTTCGAATTCTGGGGCCAACGTCCTGACTTTC.

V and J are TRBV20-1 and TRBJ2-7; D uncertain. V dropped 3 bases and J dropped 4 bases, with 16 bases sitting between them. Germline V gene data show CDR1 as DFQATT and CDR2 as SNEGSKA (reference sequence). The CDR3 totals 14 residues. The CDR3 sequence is CSARSLVRVYEQYV. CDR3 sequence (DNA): TGCAGTGCTAGGTCCCTAGTTAGGGTTTACGAGCAGTACGTC.

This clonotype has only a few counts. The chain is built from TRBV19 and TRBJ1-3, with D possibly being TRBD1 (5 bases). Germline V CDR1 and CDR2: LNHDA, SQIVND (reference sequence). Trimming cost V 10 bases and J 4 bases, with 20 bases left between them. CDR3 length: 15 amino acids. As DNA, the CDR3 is TGTGCCAATGATACCGGGACCCTCGGAGGAAACACCATATATTTT. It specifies CANDTGTLGGNTIYF.

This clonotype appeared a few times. The CDR3 loop is CASRPVRSGANVLTF. Here the CDR3 DNA reads TGTGCCAGTAGGCCGGTCAGATCTGGGGCCAACGTCCTGACTTTC. The chain joins TRBV19 to TRBJ2-6; no clear D gene. Looked up from germline, CDR1 is LNHDA and CDR2 is SQIVND (reference sequence). V shed 6 bases and J shed 1 base, with 10 bases lying between them. The CDR3 sequence is 15 residues long.

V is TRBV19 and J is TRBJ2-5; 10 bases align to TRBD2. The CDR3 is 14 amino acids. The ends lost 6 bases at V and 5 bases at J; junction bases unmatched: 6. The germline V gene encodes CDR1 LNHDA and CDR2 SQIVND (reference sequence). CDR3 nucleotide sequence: TGTGCCAGTAGGCCTAGCGGGAGTTCGGAGACCCAGTACTTC. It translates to CASRPSGSSETQYF.

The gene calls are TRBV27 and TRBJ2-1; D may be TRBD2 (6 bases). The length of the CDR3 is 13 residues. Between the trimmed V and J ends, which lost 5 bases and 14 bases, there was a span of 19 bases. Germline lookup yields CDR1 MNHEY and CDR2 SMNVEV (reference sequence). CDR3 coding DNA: TGTGCCAGCAGTCCTACCTACGAGGGACTCAAGTTCTTC. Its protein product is CASSPTYEGLKFF.